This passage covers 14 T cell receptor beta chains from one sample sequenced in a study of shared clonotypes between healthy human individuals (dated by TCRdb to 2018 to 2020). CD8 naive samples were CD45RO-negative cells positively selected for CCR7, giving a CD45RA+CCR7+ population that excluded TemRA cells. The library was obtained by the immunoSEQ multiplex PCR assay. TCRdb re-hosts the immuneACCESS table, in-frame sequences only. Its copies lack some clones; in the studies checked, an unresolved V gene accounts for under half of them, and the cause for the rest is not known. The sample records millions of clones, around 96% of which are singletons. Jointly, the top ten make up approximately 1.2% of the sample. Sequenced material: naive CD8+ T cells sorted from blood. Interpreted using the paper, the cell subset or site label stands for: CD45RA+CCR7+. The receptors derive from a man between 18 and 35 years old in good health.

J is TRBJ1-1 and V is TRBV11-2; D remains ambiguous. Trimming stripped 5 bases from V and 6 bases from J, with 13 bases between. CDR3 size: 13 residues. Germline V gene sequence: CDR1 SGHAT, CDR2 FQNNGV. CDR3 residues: CASSHPYGPEAFF. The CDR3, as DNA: TGTGCCAGCAGCCATCCATACGGGCCTGAAGCTTTCTTT.

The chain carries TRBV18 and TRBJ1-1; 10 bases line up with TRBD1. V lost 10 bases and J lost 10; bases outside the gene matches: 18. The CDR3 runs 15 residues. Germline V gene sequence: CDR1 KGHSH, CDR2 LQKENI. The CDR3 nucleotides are TGTGCCACCATACCCCCGGACAGGGGGTATATCAGAGCTTTCTTT. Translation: CATIPPDRGYIRAFF.

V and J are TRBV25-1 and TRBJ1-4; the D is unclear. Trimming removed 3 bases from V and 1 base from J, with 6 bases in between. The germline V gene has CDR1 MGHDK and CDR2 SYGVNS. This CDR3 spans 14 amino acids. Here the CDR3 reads CASSDSITNEKLFF. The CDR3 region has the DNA TGTGCCAGCAGTGACAGTATAACTAATGAAAAACTGTTTTTT.

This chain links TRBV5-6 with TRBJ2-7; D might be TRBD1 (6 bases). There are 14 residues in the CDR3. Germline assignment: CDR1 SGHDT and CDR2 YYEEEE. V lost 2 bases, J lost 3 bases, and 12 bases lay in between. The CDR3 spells CASSFRDIGYEQYF. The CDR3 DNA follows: TGTGCCAGCAGCTTCCGGGACATAGGCTACGAGCAGTACTTC.

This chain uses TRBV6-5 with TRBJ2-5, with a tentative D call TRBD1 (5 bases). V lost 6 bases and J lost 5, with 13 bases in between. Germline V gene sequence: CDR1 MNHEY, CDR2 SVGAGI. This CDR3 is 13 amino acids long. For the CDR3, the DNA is TGTGCCAGCAGACTACAGGAATGGGAGACCCAGTACTTC. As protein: CASRLQEWETQYF.

CDR3 region: CASSFSETANYGYTF. CDR3 in DNA: TGTGCCAGCAGCTTCTCCGAGACAGCTAACTATGGCTACACCTTC. The gene calls are TRBV7-9 and TRBJ1-2; D is perhaps TRBD1 (5 bases). The ends were cut back, 3 bases at V and 0 bases at J, with 11 bases in the middle. The germline gives CDR1 SEHNR, CDR2 FQNEAQ (reference sequence). The CDR3 loop spans 15 amino acids.

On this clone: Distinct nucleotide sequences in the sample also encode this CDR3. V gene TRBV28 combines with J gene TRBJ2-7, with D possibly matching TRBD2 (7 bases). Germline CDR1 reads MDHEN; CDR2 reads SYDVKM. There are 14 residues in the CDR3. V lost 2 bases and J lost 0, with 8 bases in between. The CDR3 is CASSLRGASYEQYF. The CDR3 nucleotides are TGTGCCAGCAGTTTACGGGGGGCCTCCTACGAGCAGTACTTC.

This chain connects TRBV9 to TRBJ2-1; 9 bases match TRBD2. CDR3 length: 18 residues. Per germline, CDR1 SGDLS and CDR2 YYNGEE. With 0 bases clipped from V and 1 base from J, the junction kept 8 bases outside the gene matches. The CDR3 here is CASSVGLAGARSYNEQFF. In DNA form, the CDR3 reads TGTGCCAGCAGCGTAGGATTAGCGGGGGCGAGGTCCTACAATGAGCAGTTCTTC.

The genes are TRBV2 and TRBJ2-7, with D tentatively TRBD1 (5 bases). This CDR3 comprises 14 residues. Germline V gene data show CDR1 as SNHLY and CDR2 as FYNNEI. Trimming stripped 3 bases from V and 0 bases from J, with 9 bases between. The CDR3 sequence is CASSDLDSSYEQYF. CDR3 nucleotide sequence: TGTGCCAGCAGTGATCTTGACAGCTCCTACGAGCAGTACTTC. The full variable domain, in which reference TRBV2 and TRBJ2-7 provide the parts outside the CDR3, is EPEVTQTPSHQVTQMGQEVILRCVPISNHLYFYWYRQILGQKVEFLVSFYNNEISEKSEIFDDQFSVERPDGSNFTLKIRSTKLEDSAMYFCASSDLDSSYEQYFGPGTRLTVT.

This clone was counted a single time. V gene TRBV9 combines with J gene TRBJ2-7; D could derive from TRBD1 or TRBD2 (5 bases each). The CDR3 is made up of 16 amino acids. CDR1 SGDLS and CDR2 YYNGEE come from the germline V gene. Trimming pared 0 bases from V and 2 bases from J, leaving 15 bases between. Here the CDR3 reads CASSVEGSFAPYEQYF. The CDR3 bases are TGTGCCAGCAGCGTAGAGGGGAGTTTTGCCCCCTACGAGCAGTACTTC.

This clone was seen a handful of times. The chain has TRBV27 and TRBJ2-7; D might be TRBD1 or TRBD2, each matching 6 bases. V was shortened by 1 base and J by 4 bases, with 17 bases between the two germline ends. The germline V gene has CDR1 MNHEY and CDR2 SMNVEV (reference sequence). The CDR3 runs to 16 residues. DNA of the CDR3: TGTGCCAGCAGTTTATATACCCCCTCGGGGGCTTACGAGCAGTACTTC. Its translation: CASSLYTPSGAYEQYF.

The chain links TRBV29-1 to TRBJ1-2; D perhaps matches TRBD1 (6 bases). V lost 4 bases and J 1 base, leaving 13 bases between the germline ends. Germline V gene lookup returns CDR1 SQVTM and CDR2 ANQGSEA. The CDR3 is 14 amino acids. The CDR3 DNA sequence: TGCAGCGTTGTAGGCAGGGGAGTTAACTATGGCTACACCTTC. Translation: CSVVGRGVNYGYTF.

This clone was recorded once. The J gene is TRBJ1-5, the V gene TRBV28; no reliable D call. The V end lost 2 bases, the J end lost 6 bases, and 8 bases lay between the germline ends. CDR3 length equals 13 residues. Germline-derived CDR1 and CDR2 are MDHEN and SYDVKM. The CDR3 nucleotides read TGTGCCAGCAGTTTAGGGGTATTTCAGCCCCAGCATTTT. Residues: CASSLGVFQPQHF. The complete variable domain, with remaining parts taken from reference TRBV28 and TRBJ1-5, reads DVKVTQSSRYLVKRTGEKVFLECVQDMDHENMFWYRQDPGLGLRLIYFSYDVKMKEKGDIPEGYSVSREKKERFSLILESASTNQTSMYLCASSLGVFQPQHFGDGTRLSIL.

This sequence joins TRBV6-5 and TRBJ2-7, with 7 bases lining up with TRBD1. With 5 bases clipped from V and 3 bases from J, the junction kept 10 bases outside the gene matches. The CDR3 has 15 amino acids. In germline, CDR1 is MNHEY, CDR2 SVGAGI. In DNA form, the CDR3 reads TGTGCCAGCAGTCCCGACCAGGGGACAGACTACGAGCAGTACTTC. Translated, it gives CASSPDQGTDYEQYF.